A single sample gave rise to the 21 T cell receptor beta chains below, sequenced in a study of blood T cell repertoires in COVID-19. Profiled with immunoSEQ multiplex PCR; TCRdb holds only in-frame clones, not every one. The table has approximately 250,000 clones, 70% to 85% seen once. The specimen sequenced was PBMCs or T cells enriched from blood (not recorded which). Every receptor here comes from a man aged 35-49 years who had recovered from COVID-19.

V usage is TRBV18 and J usage is TRBJ1-6; weak D call: TRBD1 (5 bases). V lost 2 bases, J lost 8 bases, and 10 bases lay in between. In germline, CDR1 is KGHSH, CDR2 LQKENI. The CDR3 contains 14 residues. The CDR3 loop is CASSPLGQDSPLHF. The CDR3 DNA reads TGTGCCAGCTCACCATTGGGGCAGGATTCACCCCTCCACTTT.

This clone was picked up a small number of times. The chain has TRBV7-2 and TRBJ1-1; tentatively, D is TRBD1 (6 bases). The V and J ends lost 3 bases and 10 bases respectively, with 15 bases between them. Germline CDR1 is SGHTA and CDR2 is FQGNSA. The CDR3 consists of 13 residues. As DNA, the CDR3 is TGTGCCAGCAGCTTCTCCGGGACACTCACAGCTTTCTTT. Its translation is CASSFSGTLTAFF.

In its sample, this clone was seen once. This CDR3 reads CASTNPTGIGTDTQYF. In DNA, the CDR3 is TGTGCCAGTACCAACCCCACAGGTATAGGGACAGATACGCAGTATTTT. V usage is TRBV19 and J usage is TRBJ2-3; perhaps TRBD1 as D (5 bases). This CDR3 is 16 amino acids long. Trimming removed 7 bases from V and 3 bases from J, with 20 bases in between. Germline V gene lookup returns CDR1 LNHDA and CDR2 SQIVND (reference sequence).

CDR3 loop: CASTDRTGELFF. DNA of the CDR3: TGTGCCAGTACAGACAGGACCGGGGAGCTGTTTTTT. The J gene is TRBJ2-2, the V gene TRBV12-3 or TRBV12-4, with a tentative D call TRBD1 (6 bases). CDR3 size: 12 residues. Trimming stripped 9 bases from V and 5 bases from J, with 10 bases between.

This chain links TRBV6-6 with TRBJ1-1; D might be TRBD1 (5 bases). Germline CDR1 and CDR2: MNHNY and SVGAGI (reference sequence). The length of the CDR3 is 14 residues. V dropped 5 bases and J dropped 1 base, with 11 bases sitting between them. CDR3 nucleotide sequence: TGTGCCAGCAGTCATCCGCAGGGGAACACTGAAGCTTTCTTT. Translating it yields CASSHPQGNTEAFF.

This clone has more than one count but fewer than ten. The DNA for the CDR3 is TGTGCCAGCAGCCAAGAGGACAGGGGGCATGGCTACACCTTC. Its protein product is CASSQEDRGHGYTF. The chain is built from TRBV4-2 and TRBJ1-2, with 11 positions matching TRBD1. J lost 6 bases, V lost 0 bases, and 0 bases had no gene match. The CDR3 is 14 amino acids. Germline V gene sequence: CDR1 LGHNA, CDR2 YNFKEQ.

V is TRBV2 and J is TRBJ2-6, with 10 bases lining up with TRBD2. Trimming took 6 bases from V and 3 from J; bases not matched to a gene: 5. This CDR3 region has 16 residues. Per germline, CDR1 SNHLY and CDR2 FYNNEI. CDR3 in DNA: TGTGCCAGCAGCGCTACTAGCGGGGTTGGGGCCAACGTCCTGACTTTC. This encodes CASSATSGVGANVLTF.

This clone appeared a few times. The chain joins TRBV24-1 to TRBJ2-2, with D uncertain. The V and J ends lost 3 bases and 6 bases respectively, with 13 bases between them. The CDR3 runs to 15 residues. Germline loops: CDR1 KGHDR, CDR2 SFDVKD. Written as DNA, the CDR3 is TGTGCCACCAGTGATCCCGGCCCCCAGGCCGGGGAGCTGTTTTTT. Protein: CATSDPGPQAGELFF.

This clone was seen just once. The V call is TRBV7-8, the J call TRBJ2-1; D is uncertain. The V end was cut by 3 bases, the J end by 0 bases, with 9 bases between. Germline loops: CDR1 SGHVS, CDR2 FQNEAQ. This CDR3 has 15 amino acids. The CDR3 DNA is TGTGCCAGCAGCTTGGAACGGAGCTCCTACAATGAGCAGTTCTTC. Translated, it gives CASSLERSSYNEQFF.

The V gene is TRBV5-1, the J gene TRBJ1-2; D possibly corresponds to TRBD1 (6 bases). CDR3 length: 14 residues. CDR1 and CDR2 (germline): SGHRS, YFSETQ. V dropped 5 bases and J dropped 0 bases, with 11 bases sitting between them. The CDR3 here is CASSSRDTNYGYTF. CDR3 DNA sequence: TGCGCCAGCAGTTCCCGGGACACTAACTATGGCTACACCTTC.

The genes are TRBV3-1 (or the pseudogene TRBV3-2) and TRBJ1-2; possibly TRBD1 for D (5 bases). The CDR3 covers 13 residues. In germline, CDR1 is LGHDT, CDR2 YNNKEL (reference sequence). V was cut by 7 bases and J by 6 bases, with 15 bases left in between. The CDR3 reads CASTFLGADGYTF. The CDR3 DNA reads TGTGCCAGCACCTTCCTAGGGGCGGATGGCTACACCTTC.

The V gene is TRBV19, the J gene TRBJ2-5; 16 bases fit TRBD2. This CDR3 is built from 17 residues. The ends lost 6 bases at V and 6 bases at J; junction bases unmatched: 10. Germline V gives CDR1 LNHDA, CDR2 SQIVND (reference sequence). Written as DNA, the CDR3 is TGTGCCAGTAGCAACGCGGGGGGACTAGCGGGAGGGCAGACCCAGTACTTC. The encoded protein is CASSNAGGLAGGQTQYF.

The genes are TRBV3-1 (or the pseudogene TRBV3-2) and TRBJ2-7, with unresolved D. Germline CDR1 LGHDT, CDR2 YNNKEL (reference sequence). The CDR3 consists of 15 residues. V gave up 0 bases and J gave up 0 bases, with 9 bases separating them. CDR3 region: CASSQDWSSSYEQYF. CDR3 DNA: TGTGCCAGCAGCCAAGATTGGTCTAGCTCCTACGAGCAGTACTTC.

V usage is TRBV4-1 and J usage is TRBJ2-6; perhaps TRBD1 as D (5 bases). V shed 1 base and J shed 3 bases, with 13 bases lying between them. The CDR3 contains 17 residues. Germline CDR1 is MGHRA and CDR2 is YSYEKL. As DNA, the CDR3 is TGCGCCAGCAGCCAAGGTCTTGCTAGGGGTGGGGCCAACGTCCTGACTTTC. Its translation is CASSQGLARGGANVLTF.

In nucleotides, the CDR3 is TGTGCCAGCAGTTTAACCCTTGGGGACAGAGAGACCCAGTACTTC. The encoded protein is CASSLTLGDRETQYF. V usage is TRBV28 and J usage is TRBJ2-5; 7 nucleotides align to TRBD1. J was trimmed by 4 bases and V by 2 bases; bases with no gene match: 7. Germline CDR1 reads MDHEN; CDR2 reads SYDVKM. This CDR3 has 15 residues.

This clone has just one count. This sequence joins TRBV5-5 and TRBJ2-7, with TRBD1 matching 10 bases. Trimming cost V 3 bases and J 0 bases; bases outside gene matches: 6. Germline loops: CDR1 SGHKS, CDR2 YYEKEE (reference sequence). CDR3 length: 16 residues. CDR3 amino acids: CASSSRGTGASYEQYF. DNA for the CDR3: TGTGCCAGCAGCTCTAGGGGGACAGGGGCCTCCTACGAGCAGTACTTC.

The chain combines TRBV24-1 with TRBJ2-2; the match to TRBD2 covers 10 bases. The ends lost 3 bases at V and 5 bases at J; junction bases unmatched: 8. This CDR3 is 17 amino acids long. Germline CDR1 is KGHDR and CDR2 is SFDVKD. CDR3 nucleotides: TGTGCCACCAGTGATCCCCCCCCTAGCGGGAGTACCGGGGAGCTGTTTTTT. Translated, it gives CATSDPPPSGSTGELFF.

The J gene is TRBJ2-1, the V gene TRBV3-1 (or the pseudogene TRBV3-2), with TRBD2 matching 14 bases. The germline gives CDR1 LGHDT, CDR2 YNNKEL (reference sequence). The CDR3 extends over 16 amino acids. With 4 bases clipped from V and 5 bases from J, the junction kept 4 bases outside the gene matches. Here the CDR3 reads CASSPTSGREDNEQFF. In DNA, the CDR3 is TGTGCCAGCAGCCCGACTAGCGGGAGGGAAGACAATGAGCAGTTCTTC.

V is TRBV19 and J is TRBJ1-5, with 7 positions matching TRBD1. This CDR3 region has 16 residues. Germline lookup yields CDR1 LNHDA and CDR2 SQIVND (reference sequence). V dropped 2 bases and J dropped 3; count of bases not matched to a gene: 7. CDR3 nucleotide sequence: TGTGCCAGTAGTATATCCCCCGGGACAGACAATCAGCCCCAGCATTTT. This gives the protein CASSISPGTDNQPQHF.

This clone was observed a few times. This chain joins TRBV5-1 and TRBJ1-2, with 10 bases matching TRBD1. The germline gives CDR1 SGHRS, CDR2 YFSETQ. V lost 4 bases and J lost 5; bases outside the gene matches: 8. This CDR3 region has 15 residues. In nucleotides, the CDR3 is TGCGCCAGCAGCCGGGGGCAGGGACAGGGGTATGGCTACACCTTC. It translates to CASSRGQGQGYGYTF. Combining the CDR3 with reference TRBV5-1 and TRBJ1-2 gives the whole variable domain KAGVTQTPRYLIKTRGQQVTLSCSPISGHRSVSWYQQTPGQGLQFLFEYFSETQRNKGNFPGRFSGRQFSNSRSEMNVSTLELGDSALYLCASSRGQGQGYGYTFGSGTRLTVV.

The J gene is TRBJ2-7, the V gene TRBV6-5; D gene unclear. Germline CDR1 MNHEY, CDR2 SVGAGI. This CDR3 is built from 13 residues. V was cut by 0 bases and J by 4 bases, with 7 bases left in between. The CDR3 spells CASSYSRSYEQYF. The CDR3 nucleotides read TGTGCCAGCAGTTACTCGAGGTCATACGAGCAGTACTTC.